This record concerns one TCR beta chain sequence. Its cognate antigen is unknown. The limits of the CDR3 on the DNA are not certain, so only TCRdb's listed CDR3 is given. These data originate in a study of cytomegalovirus exposure and HLA in healthy donors. Study-level results: An assumption of roughly uniform sequencing depth across donors underlay the presence/absence analyses.

The PCR made use of 60 Vbeta and 13 Jbeta primers. Data came from immunoSEQ multiplex PCR; TCRdb stores just in-frame clones and leaves some out. The sample records around 130,000 clones, 80% being singletons. Termini included, the CDR3 measures 15 amino acids. CDR1 and CDR2 (germline): MNHEY, SVGAGI. Sequencing was carried out using PBMCs. The receptor was isolated from a man aged 30-40 years in good health and CMV-seronegative. The J gene is TRBJ2-7, the V gene TRBV6-5; the D call of TRBD2 is as the table states it, not checked on the DNA. This CDR3 is CASSSSFATGVEQYF.